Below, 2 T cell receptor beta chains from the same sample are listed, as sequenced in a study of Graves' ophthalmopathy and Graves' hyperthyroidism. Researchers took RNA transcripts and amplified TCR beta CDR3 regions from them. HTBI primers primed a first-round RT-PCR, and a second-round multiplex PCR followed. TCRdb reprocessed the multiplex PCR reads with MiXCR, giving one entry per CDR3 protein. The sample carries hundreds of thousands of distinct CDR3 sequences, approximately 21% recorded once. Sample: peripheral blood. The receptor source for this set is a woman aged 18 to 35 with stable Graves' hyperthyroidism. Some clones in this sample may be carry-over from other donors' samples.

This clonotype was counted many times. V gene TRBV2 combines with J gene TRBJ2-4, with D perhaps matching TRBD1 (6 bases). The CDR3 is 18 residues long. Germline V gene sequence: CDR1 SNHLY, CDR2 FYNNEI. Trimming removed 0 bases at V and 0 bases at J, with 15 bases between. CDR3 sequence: CASSEARLGQIAKNIQYF. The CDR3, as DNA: TGTGCCAGCAGTGAAGCGAGGTTAGGACAGATAGCCAAAAACATTCAGTACTTC.

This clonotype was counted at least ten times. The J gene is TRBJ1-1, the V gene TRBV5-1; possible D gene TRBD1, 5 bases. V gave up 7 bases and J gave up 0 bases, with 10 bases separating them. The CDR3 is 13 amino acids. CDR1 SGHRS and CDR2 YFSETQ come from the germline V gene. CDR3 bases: TGCGCCAGCGGTAGGGACCTGAACACTGAAGCTTTCTTT. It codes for CASGRDLNTEAFF.